The clone carrying this T cell receptor beta chain was seen only a few times. The CDR3 spans 12 residues. Between the trimmed V and J ends, which lost 2 bases and 8 bases, there was a span of 9 bases. Looked up from germline, CDR1 is SGHTA and CDR2 is FQGNSA. The data derive from a study of identical twins. TCRdb independently ran MiXCR on the 5' RACE reads; one entry per CDR3 protein. The repertoire holds about 290,000 distinct CDR3 sequences, with 7.5% to 9.5% as singletons. Another study also made use of these data, one on yellow fever vaccine responses in identical twins.

The sequencing input was CD8+ T cells sorted from blood. The J gene is TRBJ1-2, the V gene TRBV7-2; unclear D gene. This TCR came from a woman between 18 and 30 years old in good health. DNA for the CDR3: TGTGCCAGCAGCTTACCCCTAGTCGGCTACACCTTC. Protein: CASSLPLVGYTF.